This entry lists 3 T cell receptor beta chains sequenced from one sample in a study of blood T cell repertoires in COVID-19. Produced via immunoSEQ multiplex PCR; TCRdb's table is partial and in-frame only. The repertoire includes under 300,000 clones, roughly 84% of them detected once, and roughly 3.2% sits in the top ten. Source material: PBMCs or T cells enriched from blood (not recorded which). The receptor source for this set is a man aged 45 to 65 who had recovered from COVID-19.

This clone has just one count. The chain employs TRBV6-4 and TRBJ1-2, with 9 bases identical to TRBD1. The CDR3 is made up of 15 amino acids. Trimming at V came to 5 bases and at J to 2 bases, leaving 6 bases not matched to a gene. CDR1 MRHNA and CDR2 SNTAGT come from the germline V gene. CDR3 region: CASSLTGQGNYGYTF. The DNA for the CDR3 is TGTGCCAGCAGTCTGACGGGACAGGGAAACTATGGCTACACCTTC.

The CDR3 spells CASSLTGVAEAFF. CDR3 nucleotides: TGCGCCAGCAGCTTGACAGGGGTGGCTGAAGCTTTCTTT. The J gene is TRBJ1-1, the V gene TRBV5-1; 7 nucleotides line up with TRBD1. Germline V gene data show CDR1 as SGHRS and CDR2 as YFSETQ. Losses at the gene ends were 1 base for V and 6 bases for J; bases not matched to a gene: 3. This CDR3 has 13 amino acids.

V and J are TRBV27 and TRBJ2-1; 8 nucleotides match TRBD1. The CDR3 spans 16 residues. CDR1 MNHEY and CDR2 SMNVEV come from the germline V gene (reference sequence). Trimming at V came to 0 bases and at J to 8 bases, leaving 9 bases not matched to a gene. The DNA for the CDR3 is TGTGCCAGCAGTTTATCGATCCCAGGGGGCTTCCATGAGCAGTTCTTC. Encoded protein: CASSLSIPGGFHEQFF.